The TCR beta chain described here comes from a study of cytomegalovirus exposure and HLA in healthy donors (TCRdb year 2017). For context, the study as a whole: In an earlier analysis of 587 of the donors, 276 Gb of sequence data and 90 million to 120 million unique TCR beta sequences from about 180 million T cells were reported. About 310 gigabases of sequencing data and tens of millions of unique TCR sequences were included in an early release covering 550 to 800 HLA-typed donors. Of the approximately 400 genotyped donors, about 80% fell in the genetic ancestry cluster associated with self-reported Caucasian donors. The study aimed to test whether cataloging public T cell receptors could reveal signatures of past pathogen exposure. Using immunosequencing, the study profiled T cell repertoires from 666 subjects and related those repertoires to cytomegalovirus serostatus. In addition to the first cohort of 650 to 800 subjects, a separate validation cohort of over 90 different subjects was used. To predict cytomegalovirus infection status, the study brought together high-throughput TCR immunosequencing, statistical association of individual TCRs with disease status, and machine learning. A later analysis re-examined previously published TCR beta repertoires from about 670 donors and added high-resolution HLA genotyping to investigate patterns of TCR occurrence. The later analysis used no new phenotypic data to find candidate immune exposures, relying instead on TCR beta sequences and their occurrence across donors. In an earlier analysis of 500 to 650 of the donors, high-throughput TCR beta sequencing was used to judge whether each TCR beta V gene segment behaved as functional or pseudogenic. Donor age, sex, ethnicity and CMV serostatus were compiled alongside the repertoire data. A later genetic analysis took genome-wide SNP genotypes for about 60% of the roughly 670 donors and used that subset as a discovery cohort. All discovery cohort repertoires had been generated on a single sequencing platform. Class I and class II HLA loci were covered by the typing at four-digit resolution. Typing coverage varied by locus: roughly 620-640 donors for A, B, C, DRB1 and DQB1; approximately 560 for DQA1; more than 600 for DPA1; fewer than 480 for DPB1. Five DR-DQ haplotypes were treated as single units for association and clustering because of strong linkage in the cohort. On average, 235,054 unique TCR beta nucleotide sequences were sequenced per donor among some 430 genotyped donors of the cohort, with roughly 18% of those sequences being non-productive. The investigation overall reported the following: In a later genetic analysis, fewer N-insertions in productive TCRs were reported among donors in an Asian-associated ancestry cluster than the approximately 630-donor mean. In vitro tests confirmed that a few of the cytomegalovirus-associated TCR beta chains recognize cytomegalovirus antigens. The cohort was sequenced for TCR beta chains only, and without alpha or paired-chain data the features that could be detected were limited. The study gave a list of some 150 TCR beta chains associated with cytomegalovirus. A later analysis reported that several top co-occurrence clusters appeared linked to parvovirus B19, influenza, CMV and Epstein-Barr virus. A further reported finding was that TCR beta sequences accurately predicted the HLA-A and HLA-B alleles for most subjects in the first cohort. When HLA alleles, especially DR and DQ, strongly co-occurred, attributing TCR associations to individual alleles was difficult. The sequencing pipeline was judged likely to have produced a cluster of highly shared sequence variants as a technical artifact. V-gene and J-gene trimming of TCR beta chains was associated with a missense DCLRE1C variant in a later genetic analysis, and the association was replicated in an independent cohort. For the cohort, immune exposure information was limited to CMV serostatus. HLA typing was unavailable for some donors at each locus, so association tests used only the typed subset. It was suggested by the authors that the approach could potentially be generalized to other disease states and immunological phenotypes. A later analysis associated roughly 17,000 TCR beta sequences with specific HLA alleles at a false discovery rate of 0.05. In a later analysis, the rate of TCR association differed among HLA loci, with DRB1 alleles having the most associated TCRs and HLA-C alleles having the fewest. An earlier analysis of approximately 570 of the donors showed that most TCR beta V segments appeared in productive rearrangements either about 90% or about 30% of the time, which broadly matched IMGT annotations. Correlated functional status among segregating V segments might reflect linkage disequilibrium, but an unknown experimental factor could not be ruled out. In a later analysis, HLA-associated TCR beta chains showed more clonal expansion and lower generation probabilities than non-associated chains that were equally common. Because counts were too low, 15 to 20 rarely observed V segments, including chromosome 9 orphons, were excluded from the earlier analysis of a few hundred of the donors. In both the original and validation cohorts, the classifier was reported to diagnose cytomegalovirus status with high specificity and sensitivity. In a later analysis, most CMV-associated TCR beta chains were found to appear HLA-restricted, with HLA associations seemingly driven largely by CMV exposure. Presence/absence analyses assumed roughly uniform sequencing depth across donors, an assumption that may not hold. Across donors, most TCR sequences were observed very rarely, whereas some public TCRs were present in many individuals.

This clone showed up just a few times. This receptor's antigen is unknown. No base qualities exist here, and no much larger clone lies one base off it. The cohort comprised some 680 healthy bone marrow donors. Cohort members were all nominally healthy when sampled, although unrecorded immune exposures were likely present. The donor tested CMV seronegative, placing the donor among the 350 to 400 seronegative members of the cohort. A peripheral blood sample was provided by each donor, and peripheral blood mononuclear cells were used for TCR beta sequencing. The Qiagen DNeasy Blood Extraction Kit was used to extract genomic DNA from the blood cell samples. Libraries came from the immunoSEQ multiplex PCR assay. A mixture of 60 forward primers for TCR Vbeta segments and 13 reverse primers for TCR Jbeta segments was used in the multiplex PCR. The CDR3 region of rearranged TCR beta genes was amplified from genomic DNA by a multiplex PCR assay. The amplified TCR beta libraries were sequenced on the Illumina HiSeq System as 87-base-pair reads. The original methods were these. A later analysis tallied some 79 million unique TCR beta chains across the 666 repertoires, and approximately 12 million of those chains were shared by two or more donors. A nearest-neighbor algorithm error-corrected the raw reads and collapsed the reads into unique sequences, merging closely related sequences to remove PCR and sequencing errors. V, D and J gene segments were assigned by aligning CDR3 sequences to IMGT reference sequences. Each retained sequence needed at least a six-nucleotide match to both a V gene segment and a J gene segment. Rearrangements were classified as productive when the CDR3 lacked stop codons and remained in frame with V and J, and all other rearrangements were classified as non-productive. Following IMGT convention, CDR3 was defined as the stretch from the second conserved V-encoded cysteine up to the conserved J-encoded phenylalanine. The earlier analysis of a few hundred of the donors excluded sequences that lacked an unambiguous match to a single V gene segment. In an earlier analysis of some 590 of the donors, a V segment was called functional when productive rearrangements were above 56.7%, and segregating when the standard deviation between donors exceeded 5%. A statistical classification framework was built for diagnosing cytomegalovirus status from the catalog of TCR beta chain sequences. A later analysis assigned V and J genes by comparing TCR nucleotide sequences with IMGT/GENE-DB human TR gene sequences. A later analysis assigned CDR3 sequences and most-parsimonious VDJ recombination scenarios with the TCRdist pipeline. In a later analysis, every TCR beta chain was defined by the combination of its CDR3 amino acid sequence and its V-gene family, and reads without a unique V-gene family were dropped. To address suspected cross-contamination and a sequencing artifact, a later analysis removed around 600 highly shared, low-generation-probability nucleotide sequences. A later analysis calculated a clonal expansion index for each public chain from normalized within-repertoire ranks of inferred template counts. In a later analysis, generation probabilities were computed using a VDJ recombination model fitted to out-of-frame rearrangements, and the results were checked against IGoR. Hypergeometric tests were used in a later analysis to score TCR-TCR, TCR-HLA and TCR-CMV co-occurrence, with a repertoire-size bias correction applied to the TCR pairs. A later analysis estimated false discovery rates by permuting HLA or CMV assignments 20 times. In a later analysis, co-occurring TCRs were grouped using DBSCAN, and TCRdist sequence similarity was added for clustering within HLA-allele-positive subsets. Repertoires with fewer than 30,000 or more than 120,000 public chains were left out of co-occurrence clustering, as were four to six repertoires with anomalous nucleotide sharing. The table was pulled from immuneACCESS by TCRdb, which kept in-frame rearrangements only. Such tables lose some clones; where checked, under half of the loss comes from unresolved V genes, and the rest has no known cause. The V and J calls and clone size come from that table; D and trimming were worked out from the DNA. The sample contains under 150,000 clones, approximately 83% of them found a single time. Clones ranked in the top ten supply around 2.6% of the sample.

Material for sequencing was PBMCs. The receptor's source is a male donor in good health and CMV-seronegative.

In nucleotides, the sequence is TGTGCCAGCAGCCTCACTAGCGCTCCAGATACGCAGTATTTT. Its coded protein is CASSLTSAPDTQYF. Rearrangement joined TRBV7-9 to TRBJ2-3; 7 bases in the middle match TRBD2. V is cut back by 5 bases and J by 4 bases, with 6 bases in the junction unmatched. From cysteine to phenylalanine, the CDR3 is 14 amino acids long. Only CDR3 DNA remains: 42 bases, in frame from the first base. CDR1 SEHNR and CDR2 FQNEAQ were looked up in the germline V gene (reference sequence).